This TCR beta chain was retrieved from a study of shared clonotypes between healthy human individuals. About this clone: The same CDR3 can be traced to other DNA sequences in this sample.

Measured with immunoSEQ multiplex PCR; TCRdb has only the in-frame clones, and not every one. The sample consists of millions of clones, just over 90% of them appearing once. Sequenced: naive CD4+ T cells sorted from blood. Stated subset: CD45RA+ positively selected. The sequence came from a young man in good health.

The CDR3 DNA reads as TGTGCCAGCAGCTTGGGTGGAAACTCCTACGAGCAGTACTTC. Encoded protein: CASSLGGNSYEQYF. J is TRBJ2-7 and V is TRBV5-4; D unclear. Trimming took 0 bases from V and 0 from J, leaving 7 bases between them. CDR3 size: 14 residues. Looked up from germline, CDR1 is SGHNT and CDR2 is YYREEE (reference sequence).